The clone carrying this TCR beta chain appeared a single time. The data are from a study of blood T cell repertoires in COVID-19. As for the study in general: Samples taken during acute and convalescent COVID-19 were collected in the United States, Italy and Spain.

Method: immunoSEQ multiplex PCR; TCRdb's copy keeps in-frame clones and lacks some. The sample yields 200,000 to 300,000 clones, 85% to 90% seen once. The V gene end was trimmed by 6 bases and the J gene end by 6 bases; junction bases not matched to a gene: 12. CDR1 and CDR2 from the germline V gene are KGHDR and SFDVKD. This CDR3 contains 16 residues. This TCR came from a man aged 50 to 60 who had been exposed to COVID-19. The sequencing input was PBMCs or T cells enriched from blood (not recorded which). The chain recombines TRBV24-1 with TRBJ2-1; 8 bases line up with TRBD2. CDR3 protein: CATSHPSGGSPNEQFF. The CDR3 DNA is TGTGCCACCAGTCATCCGTCGGGGGGGTCACCCAATGAGCAGTTCTTC.